The present T cell receptor (beta chain) was sequenced within a study of blood T cells in healthy people across ages. Study-level findings and limits: With age, beta diversity per million T cells declined roughly linearly, significantly by approximately 40.

The germline V gene has CDR1 SQVTM and CDR2 ANQGSEA. Trimming took off 3 bases at V and 7 bases at J, with 14 bases between the two ends. The CDR3 totals 13 residues. The sample holds one count of this clonotype. Its specificity is not known. Then a second PCR, running roughly 7 to 11 cycles, was carried out with a sample-barcoded 5' primer and a J-beta primer mix. TCRdb re-derived calls from the 5' RACE reads in MiXCR, one entry per CDR3 protein. The sample shows roughly 1.4 million distinct CDR3 sequences, approximately 59% of them seen only once. V and J are TRBV29-1 and TRBJ2-3; D may be TRBD2 (6 bases). The TCR was taken from a man between 18 and 29 years old in good health. The sample comprised blood. The CDR3 bases are TGCAGCGTTGACCGCGGGGTGTCAAATACGCAGTATTTT. Encoded protein: CSVDRGVSNTQYF.